Detailed here is one T cell receptor beta chain. The sample comes from a study of blood T cell repertoires in COVID-19. On the study more broadly: Researchers got acute and convalescent COVID-19 samples from the United States, Italy and Spain.

The length of the CDR3 is 14 residues. Trimming took 4 bases from V and 7 from J; bases not matched to a gene: 8. Germline V gene lookup returns CDR1 LGHDT and CDR2 YNNKEL (reference sequence). Source study methods: It was from reference gene primer amplification that nucleated cell counts were estimated. Clones were read by immunoSEQ multiplex PCR, and TCRdb kept only the in-frame ones, dropping some. V and J calls and clone size follow that table, whereas D and trimming were derived from the DNA. The sample has fewer than 250,000 clones, 65% to 80% seen once. Those enrolled, adults aged 18 to 89 years, came from around 24 US areas.

The chain combines TRBV3-1 (or the pseudogene TRBV3-2) with TRBJ2-3; 7 nucleotides agree with TRBD2. This sequence was found in a woman between 50 and 59 years old with acute COVID-19. Sequenced material: PBMCs or T cells enriched from blood (not recorded which). The CDR3 region has the DNA TGTGCCAGCAGCCCCGGCGGGGGACTTTATACGCAGTATTTT. Encoded protein: CASSPGGGLYTQYF.